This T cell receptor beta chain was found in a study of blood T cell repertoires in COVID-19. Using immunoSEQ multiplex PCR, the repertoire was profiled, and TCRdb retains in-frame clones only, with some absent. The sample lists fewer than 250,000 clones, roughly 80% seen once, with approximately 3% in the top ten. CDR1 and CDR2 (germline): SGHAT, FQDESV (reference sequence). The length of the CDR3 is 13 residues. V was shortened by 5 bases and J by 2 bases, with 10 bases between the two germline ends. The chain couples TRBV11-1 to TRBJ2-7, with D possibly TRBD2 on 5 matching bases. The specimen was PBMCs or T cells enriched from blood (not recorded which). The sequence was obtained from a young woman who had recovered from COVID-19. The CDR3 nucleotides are TGTGCCAGCAGCCCAGAGAGGGCCTACGAGCAGTACTTC. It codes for CASSPERAYEQYF.